Presented here are 2 T cell receptor beta chains from one specimen sequenced in a study of blood T cell repertoires in COVID-19. Method: immunoSEQ multiplex PCR; TCRdb's copy keeps in-frame clones and lacks some. In the table there are 130,000 to 150,000 clones, about four fifths of which are singletons. Sample: PBMCs or T cells enriched from blood (not recorded which). These receptors were taken from a man aged 50-60 years who had recovered from COVID-19.

The V and J genes are TRBV5-1 and TRBJ2-3; 9 bases fit TRBD1. CDR3 length equals 16 residues. The V segment lost 0 bases and the J segment 2 bases; nucleotides outside the gene matches: 4. Germline values: CDR1 SGHRS, CDR2 YFSETQ. The CDR3 sequence: CASSLARTGATDTQYF. CDR3 DNA sequence: TGCGCCAGCAGCTTGGCCAGGACAGGGGCCACAGATACGCAGTATTTT.

This chain joins TRBV7-9 and TRBJ2-7; D is possibly TRBD2 (6 bases). CDR1 and CDR2 from the germline V gene are SEHNR and FQNEAQ (reference sequence). V lost 3 bases and J lost 0, with 12 bases in between. The CDR3 has 15 residues. CDR3 residues: CASSFGEDNSYEQYF. The CDR3 DNA reads TGTGCCAGCAGCTTCGGGGAGGACAACTCCTACGAGCAGTACTTC.